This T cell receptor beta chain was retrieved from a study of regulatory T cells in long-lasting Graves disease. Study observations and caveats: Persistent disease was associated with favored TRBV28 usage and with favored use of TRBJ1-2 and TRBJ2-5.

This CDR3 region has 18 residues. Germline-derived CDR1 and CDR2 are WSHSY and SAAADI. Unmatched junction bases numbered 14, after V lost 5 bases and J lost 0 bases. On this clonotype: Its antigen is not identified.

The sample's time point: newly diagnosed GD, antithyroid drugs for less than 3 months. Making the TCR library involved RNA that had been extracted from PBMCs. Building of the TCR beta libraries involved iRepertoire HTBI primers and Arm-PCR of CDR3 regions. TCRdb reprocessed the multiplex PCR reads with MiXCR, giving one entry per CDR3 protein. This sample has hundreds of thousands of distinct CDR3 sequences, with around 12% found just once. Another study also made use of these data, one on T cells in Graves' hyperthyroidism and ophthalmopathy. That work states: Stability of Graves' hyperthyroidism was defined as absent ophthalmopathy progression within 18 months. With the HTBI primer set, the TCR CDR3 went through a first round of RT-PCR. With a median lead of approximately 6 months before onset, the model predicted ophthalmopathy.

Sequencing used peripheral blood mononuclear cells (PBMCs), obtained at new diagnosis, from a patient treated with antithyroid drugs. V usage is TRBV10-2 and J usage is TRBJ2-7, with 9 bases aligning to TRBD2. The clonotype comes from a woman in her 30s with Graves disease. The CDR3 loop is CASSFGPGREGPSYEQYF. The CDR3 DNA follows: TGCGCCAGCAGTTTCGGCCCGGGGCGGGAGGGCCCCTCCTACGAGCAGTACTTC.